This T cell receptor beta chain emerged from a study of T-cell memory formation after mild COVID-19. With 8 bases removed from V and 1 base from J, the gap between germline ends came to 14 bases. The CDR3 spans 14 residues. TCRdb ran MiXCR on the 5' RACE reads and lists one entry per CDR3 protein. The sample lists around 300,000 distinct CDR3 sequences, around 8% seen once, with about 22% in the top ten. This clonotype was recorded a few times. The TCR was taken from a man between 18 and 35 years old who had mild COVID-19 (a few samples of this study predate the infection). Cell type and time point are not known. Sequenced: PBMCs or a T cell subset sorted from them (not recorded which). The chain combines TRBV12-3 or TRBV12-4 with TRBJ2-5; no clear D gene. In DNA form, the CDR3 reads TGTGCCAGCCGAACCGGGTTAGGCCAAGAGACCCAGTACTTC. It codes for CASRTGLGQETQYF.